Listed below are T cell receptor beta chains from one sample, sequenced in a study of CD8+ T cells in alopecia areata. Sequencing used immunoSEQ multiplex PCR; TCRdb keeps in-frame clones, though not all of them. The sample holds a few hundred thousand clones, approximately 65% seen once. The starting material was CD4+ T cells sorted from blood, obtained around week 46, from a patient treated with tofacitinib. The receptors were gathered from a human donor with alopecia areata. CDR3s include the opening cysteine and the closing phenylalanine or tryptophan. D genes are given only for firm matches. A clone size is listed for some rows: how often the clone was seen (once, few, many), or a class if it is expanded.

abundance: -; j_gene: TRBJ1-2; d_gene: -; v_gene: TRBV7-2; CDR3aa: CASSLPVGRGYTF; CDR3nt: TGTGCCAGCAGCCTTCCGGTGGGTCGTGGCTACACCTTC
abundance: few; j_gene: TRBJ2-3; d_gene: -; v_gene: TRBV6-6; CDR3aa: CASSYMATNTDTQYF; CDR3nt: TGTGCCAGCAGTTACATGGCTACTAACACAGATACGCAGTATTTT
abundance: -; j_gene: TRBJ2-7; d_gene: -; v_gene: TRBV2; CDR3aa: CASSDFGRLYF; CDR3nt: TGTGCCAGCAGTGACTTCGGCAGGCTGTACTTC
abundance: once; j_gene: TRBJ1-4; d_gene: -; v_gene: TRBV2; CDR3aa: CASRGGSNEKLFF; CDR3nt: TGTGCCAGCAGGGGAGGGAGTAATGAAAAACTGTTTTTT
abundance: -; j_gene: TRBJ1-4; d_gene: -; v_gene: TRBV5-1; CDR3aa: CASSWGKLFF; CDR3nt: TGTGCCAGCAGCTGGGGAAAACTGTTTTTT
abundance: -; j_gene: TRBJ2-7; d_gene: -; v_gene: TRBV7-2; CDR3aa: CASSSFPGRTIYEQYF; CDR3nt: TGTGCCAGCAGCTCGTTCCCGGGACGGACGATATACGAGCAGTACTTC
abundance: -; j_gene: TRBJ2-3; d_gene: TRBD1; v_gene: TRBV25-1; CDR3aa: CASSAGTGGNSDTQYF; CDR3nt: TGTGCCAGCAGTGCTGGGACAGGGGGTAATTCAGATACGCAGTATTTT
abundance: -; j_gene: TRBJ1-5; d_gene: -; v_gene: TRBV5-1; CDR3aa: CASSTTPTQPQHF; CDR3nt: TGCGCCAGCAGCACGACCCCCACTCAGCCCCAGCATTTT
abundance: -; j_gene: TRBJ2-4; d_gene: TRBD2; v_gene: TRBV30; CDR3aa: CAWSPTGLAGGVVQYF; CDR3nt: TGTGCCTGGAGTCCCACGGGACTAGCGGGGGGCGTTGTTCAGTACTTC
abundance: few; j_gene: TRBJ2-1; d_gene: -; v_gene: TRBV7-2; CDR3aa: CASSLRADYNEQFF; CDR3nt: TGTGCCAGCAGCTTAAGGGCAGACTACAATGAGCAGTTCTTC
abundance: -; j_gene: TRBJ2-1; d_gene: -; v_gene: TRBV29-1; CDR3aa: CSVVGRVRDEQFF; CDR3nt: TGCAGCGTTGTTGGCAGGGTGCGTGATGAGCAGTTCTTC
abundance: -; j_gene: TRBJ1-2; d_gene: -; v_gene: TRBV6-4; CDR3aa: CASSRSADPNYGYTF; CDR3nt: TGTGCCAGCAGTCGGTCGGCGGATCCTAACTATGGCTACACCTTC
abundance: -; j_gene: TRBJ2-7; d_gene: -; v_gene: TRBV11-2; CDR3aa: CASSPLNPYEQYF; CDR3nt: TGTGCCAGCAGCCCCCTGAACCCCTACGAGCAGTACTTC
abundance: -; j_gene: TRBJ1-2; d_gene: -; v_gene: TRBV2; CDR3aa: CAILEAGPNYGYTF; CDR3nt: TGTGCCATCCTGGAGGCAGGCCCTAACTATGGCTACACCTTC
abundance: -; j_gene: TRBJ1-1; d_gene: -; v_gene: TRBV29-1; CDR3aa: CSVVKGLNTEAFF; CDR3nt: TGCAGCGTTGTGAAGGGATTGAACACTGAAGCTTTCTTT
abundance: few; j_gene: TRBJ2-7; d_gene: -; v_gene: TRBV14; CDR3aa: CASSRSLASYEQYF; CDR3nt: TGTGCCAGCAGCCGTTCACTAGCCTCCTACGAGCAGTACTTC
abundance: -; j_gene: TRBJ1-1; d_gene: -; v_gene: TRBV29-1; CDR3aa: CSVIFRGYTEAFF; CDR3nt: TGCAGCGTGATTTTCAGGGGTTACACTGAAGCTTTCTTT
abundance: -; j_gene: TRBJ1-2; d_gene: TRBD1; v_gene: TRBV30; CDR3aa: CAWRQGGYTF; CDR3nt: TGTGCCTGGCGACAGGGAGGCTACACCTTC
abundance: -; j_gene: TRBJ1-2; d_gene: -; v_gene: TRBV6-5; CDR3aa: CASSPTGFGRGYTF; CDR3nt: TGTGCCAGCAGTCCCACAGGGTTTGGTCGGGGCTACACCTTC
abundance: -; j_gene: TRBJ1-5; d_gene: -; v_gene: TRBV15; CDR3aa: CATGNQGSNQPQHF; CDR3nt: TGTGCCACCGGGAACCAGGGTAGCAATCAGCCCCAGCATTTT
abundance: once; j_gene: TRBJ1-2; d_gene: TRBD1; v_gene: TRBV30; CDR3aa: CAWSLRQGGYGYTF; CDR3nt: TGTGCCTGGAGCCTCAGACAGGGAGGATATGGCTACACCTTC
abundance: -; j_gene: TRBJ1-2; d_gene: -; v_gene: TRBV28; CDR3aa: CASSLAPYGYTF; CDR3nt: TGTGCCAGCAGTCTCGCTCCCTATGGCTACACCTTC
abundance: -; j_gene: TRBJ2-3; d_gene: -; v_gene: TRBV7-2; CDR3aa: CASSLEPGPTDTQYF; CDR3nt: TGTGCCAGCAGCTTAGAACCGGGGCCCACAGATACGCAGTATTTT
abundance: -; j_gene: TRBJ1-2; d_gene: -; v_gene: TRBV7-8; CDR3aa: CASSLAQKVDYGYTF; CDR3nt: TGTGCCAGCAGCTTAGCTCAAAAAGTGGACTATGGCTACACCTTC
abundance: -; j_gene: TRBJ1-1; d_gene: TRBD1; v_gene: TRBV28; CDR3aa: CASNPTGGSGYTEAFF; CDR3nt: TGTGCCAGCAACCCGACAGGGGGCAGCGGGTACACTGAAGCTTTCTTT
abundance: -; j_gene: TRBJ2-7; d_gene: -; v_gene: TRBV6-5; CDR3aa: CASSSSGTPTYEQYF; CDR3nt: TGTGCCAGCAGTTCTTCCGGGACACCTACCTACGAGCAGTACTTC
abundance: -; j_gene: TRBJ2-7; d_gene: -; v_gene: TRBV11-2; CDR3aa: CASSSGYREQYF; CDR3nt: TGTGCCAGCAGCTCGGGGTACCGCGAGCAGTACTTC
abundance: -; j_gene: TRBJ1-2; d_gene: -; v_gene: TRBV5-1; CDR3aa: CASSLESYYGYTF; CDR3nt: TGCGCCAGCAGCTTGGAAAGCTATTATGGCTACACCTTC
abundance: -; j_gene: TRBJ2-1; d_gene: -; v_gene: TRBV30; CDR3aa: CAWNRQGNEQFF; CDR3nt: TGTGCCTGGAATCGCCAGGGGAATGAGCAGTTCTTC
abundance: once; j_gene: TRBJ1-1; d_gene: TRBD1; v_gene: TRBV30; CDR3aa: CAWSKGQGVGFF; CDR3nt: TGTGCCTGGAGTAAGGGACAGGGGGTGGGTTTCTTT
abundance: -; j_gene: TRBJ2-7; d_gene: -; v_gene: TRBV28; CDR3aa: CASSLRPVLAGALREQYF; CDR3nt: TGTGCCAGCAGTTTGAGGCCCGTCCTGGCGGGGGCCCTAAGGGAGCAGTACTTC
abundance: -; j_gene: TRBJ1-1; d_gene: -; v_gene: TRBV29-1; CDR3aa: CSVEVPTRNTEAFF; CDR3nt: TGCAGCGTTGAAGTTCCGACACGAAACACTGAAGCTTTCTTT
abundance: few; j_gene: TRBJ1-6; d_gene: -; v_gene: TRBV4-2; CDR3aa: CASSQEYPGDSPLHF; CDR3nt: TGTGCCAGCAGCCAAGAGTATCCTGGTGATTCACCCCTCCACTTT
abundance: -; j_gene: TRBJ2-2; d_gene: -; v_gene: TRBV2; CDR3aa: CASSEAGTTGELFF; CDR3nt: TGTGCCAGCAGTGAAGCAGGGACCACCGGGGAGCTGTTTTTT
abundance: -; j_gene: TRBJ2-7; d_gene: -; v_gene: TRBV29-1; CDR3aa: CSVESSYEQYF; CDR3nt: TGCAGCGTTGAATCCAGCTACGAGCAGTACTTC
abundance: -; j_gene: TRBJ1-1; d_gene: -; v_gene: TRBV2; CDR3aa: CASSDSPNSNTEAFF; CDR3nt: TGTGCCAGCAGTGACTCCCCCAACTCGAACACTGAAGCTTTCTTT
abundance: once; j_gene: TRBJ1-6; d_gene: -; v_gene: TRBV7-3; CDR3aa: CASSLDSFSSPLHF; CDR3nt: TGTGCCAGCAGCTTAGACAGTTTCTCCTCACCCCTCCACTTT
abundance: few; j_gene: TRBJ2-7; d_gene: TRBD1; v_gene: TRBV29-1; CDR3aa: CSAIQGPGYEQYF; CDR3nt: TGCAGCGCTATACAGGGGCCCGGCTACGAGCAGTACTTC
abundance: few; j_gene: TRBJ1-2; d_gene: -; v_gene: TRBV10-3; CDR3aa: CAISTTVDSYTF; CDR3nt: TGTGCCATCAGTACCACGGTGGATAGCTACACCTTC
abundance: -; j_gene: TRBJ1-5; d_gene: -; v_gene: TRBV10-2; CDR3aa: CASSEGWRQHSNQPQHF; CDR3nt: TGCGCCAGCAGTGAGGGGTGGCGGCAGCACTCCAATCAGCCCCAGCATTTT
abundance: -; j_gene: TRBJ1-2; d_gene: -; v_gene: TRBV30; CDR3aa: CAWSVGSTALNYGYTF; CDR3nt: TGTGCCTGGAGTGTCGGGAGTACAGCCTTAAACTATGGCTACACCTTC
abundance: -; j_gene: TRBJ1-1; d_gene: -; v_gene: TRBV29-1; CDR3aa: CSVDLRREAFF; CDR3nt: TGCAGCGTTGATCTGCGGCGTGAAGCTTTCTTT
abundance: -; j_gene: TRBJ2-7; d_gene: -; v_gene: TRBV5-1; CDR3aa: CASSLDNGYEQYF; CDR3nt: TGCGCCAGCAGCTTGGACAACGGCTACGAGCAGTACTTC
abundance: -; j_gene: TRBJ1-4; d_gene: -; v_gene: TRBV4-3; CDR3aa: CASSQKAGGELFF; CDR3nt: TGCGCCAGCAGCCAAAAAGCGGGGGGCGAACTGTTTTTT
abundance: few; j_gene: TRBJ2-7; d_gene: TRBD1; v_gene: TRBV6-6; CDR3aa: CASSYSSTGTGYEQYF; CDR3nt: TGTGCCAGCAGTTACTCATCGACAGGGACAGGCTACGAGCAGTACTTC